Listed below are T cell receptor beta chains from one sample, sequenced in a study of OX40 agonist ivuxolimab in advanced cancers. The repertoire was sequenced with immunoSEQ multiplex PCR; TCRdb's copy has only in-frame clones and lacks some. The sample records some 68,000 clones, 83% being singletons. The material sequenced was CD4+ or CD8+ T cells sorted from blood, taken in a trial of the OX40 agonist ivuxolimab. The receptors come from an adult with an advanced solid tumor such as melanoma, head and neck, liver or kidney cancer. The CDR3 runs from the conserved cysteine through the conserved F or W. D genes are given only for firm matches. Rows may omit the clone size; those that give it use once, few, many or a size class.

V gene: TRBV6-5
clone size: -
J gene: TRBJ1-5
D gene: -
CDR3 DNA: TGTGCCAGCAGTTACTCTGAGGGTCAGCCCCAGCATTTT
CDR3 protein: CASSYSEGQPQHF

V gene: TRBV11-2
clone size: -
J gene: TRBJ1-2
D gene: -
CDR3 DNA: TGTGCCAGCAGCCAAAGACAGACTCTAAACTATGGCTACACCTTC
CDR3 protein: CASSQRQTLNYGYTF

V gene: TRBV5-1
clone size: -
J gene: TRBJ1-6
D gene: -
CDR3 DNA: TGCGCCAGCAGCCGACAGCCGGCCAGCTCCTATAATTCACCCCTCCACTTT
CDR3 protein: CASSRQPASSYNSPLHF

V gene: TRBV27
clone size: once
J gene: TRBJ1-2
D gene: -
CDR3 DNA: TGTGCCAGCAGTTTATCGTCCGGGGACACCCGGGGCTACACCTTC
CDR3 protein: CASSLSSGDTRGYTF

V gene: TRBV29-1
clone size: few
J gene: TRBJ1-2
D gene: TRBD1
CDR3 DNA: TGCAGCGTCTCCGGGACAGGGAGCTATGGCTACACCTTC
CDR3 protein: CSVSGTGSYGYTF

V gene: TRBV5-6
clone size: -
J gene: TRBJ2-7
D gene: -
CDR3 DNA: TGTGCCAGCAGCGCGTCGGCCGAGCAGTACTTC
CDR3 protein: CASSASAEQYF

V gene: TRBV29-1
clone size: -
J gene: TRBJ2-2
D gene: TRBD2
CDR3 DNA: TGCAGCGTTAGGACTAGCGGCACCGGGGAGCTGTTTTTT
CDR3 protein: CSVRTSGTGELFF

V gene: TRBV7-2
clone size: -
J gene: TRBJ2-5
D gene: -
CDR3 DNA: TGTGCCAGCAGCGCCCTGCAAGAGACCCAGTACTTC
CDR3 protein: CASSALQETQYF

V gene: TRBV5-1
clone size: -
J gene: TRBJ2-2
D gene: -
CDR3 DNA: TGCGCCAGCGGACCCAGGACAATGATGAACACCGGGGAGCTGTTTTTT
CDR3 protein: CASGPRTMMNTGELFF

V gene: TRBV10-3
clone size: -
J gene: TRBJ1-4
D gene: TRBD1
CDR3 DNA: TGTGCCATCAGCTCTGACAGGGAAGCTAATGAAAAACTGTTTTTT
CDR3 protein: CAISSDREANEKLFF